This T cell receptor beta chain was retrieved from a study of T cells after posttransplantation cyclophosphamide. The CDR3 is made up of 16 amino acids. CDR1 LNHNV and CDR2 YYDKDF come from the germline V gene (reference sequence). Trimming removed 0 bases at V and 2 bases at J, with 13 bases between. Sequenced by immunoSEQ multiplex PCR; TCRdb stores in-frame clones only, minus some. This table holds tens of thousands of clones, about 91% found once. This rearrangement joins TRBV15 to TRBJ1-2; the D is unclear. Specimen: PBMCs. This TCR came from a woman between 45 and 60 years old in good health and a related stem cell transplant donor. The CDR3 region is CATSRDLVPRNYGYTF. The CDR3 nucleotides are TGTGCCACCAGCAGAGATCTAGTCCCCAGAAACTATGGCTACACCTTC.